This TCR beta chain was found in a study of identical twins. The CDR3 is 14 amino acids. Trimming pared 5 bases from V and 1 base from J, leaving 12 bases between. Germline CDR1 DFQATT, CDR2 SNEGSKA (reference sequence). This clonotype has a count of ten or more. Its antigen is still unknown. Unique molecular identifiers were in the cDNA, with template-switch universal primer binding. TCRdb re-derived calls from the 5' RACE reads in MiXCR, one entry per CDR3 protein. The sample lists 500,000 or so distinct CDR3 sequences; 20% to 25% were seen once. The study's findings and limits: Out-of-frame beta chain sequences displayed weaker excess sharing between twins. Invariant MAIT and iNKT cells may have partly biased zero-insertion analyses.

These same data were also listed under a study on T cells expressing NK-cell markers. That paper notes: For about 6 donors, the dominant NKG2C+ clonotypes made up about 1.0-8% of their CD8+ T cells.

The gene calls are TRBV20-1 and TRBJ2-1, with D perhaps matching TRBD2 (7 bases). The TCR comes from a woman aged 18-29 years in good health. Source material: CD4+ T cells sorted from blood. As DNA, the CDR3 is TGCAGTGCTCGGGGGGCAAATTCCTACAATGAGCAGTTCTTC. Translating gives CSARGANSYNEQFF.